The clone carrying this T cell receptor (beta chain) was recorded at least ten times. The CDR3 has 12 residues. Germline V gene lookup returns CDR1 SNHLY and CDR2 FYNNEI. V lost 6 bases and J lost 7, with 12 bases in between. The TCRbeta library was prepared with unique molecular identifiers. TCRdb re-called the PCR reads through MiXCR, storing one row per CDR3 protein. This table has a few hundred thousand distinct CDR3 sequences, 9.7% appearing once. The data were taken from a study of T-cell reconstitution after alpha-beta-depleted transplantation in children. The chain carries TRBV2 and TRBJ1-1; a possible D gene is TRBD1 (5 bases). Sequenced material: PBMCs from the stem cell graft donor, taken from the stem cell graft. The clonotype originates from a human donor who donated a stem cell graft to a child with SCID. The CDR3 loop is CASRVGGGEAFF. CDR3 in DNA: TGTGCCAGCAGAGTGGGGGGAGGTGAAGCTTTCTTT. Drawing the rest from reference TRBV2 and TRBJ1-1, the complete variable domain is EPEVTQTPSHQVTQMGQEVILRCVPISNHLYFYWYRQILGQKVEFLVSFYNNEISEKSEIFDDQFSVERPDGSNFTLKIRSTKLEDSAMYFCASRVGGGEAFFGQGTRLTVV.